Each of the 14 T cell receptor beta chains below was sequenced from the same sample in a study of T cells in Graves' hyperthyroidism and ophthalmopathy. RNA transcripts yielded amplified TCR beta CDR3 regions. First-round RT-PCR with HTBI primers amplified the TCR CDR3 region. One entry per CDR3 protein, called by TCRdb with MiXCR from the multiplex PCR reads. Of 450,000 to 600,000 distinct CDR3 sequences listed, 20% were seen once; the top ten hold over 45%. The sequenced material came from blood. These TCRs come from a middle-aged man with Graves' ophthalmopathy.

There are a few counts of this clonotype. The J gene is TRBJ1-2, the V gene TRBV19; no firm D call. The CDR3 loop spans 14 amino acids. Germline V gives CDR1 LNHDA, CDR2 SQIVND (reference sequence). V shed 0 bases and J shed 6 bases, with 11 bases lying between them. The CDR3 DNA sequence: TGTGCCAGTAGTATAGACAGCCCCGCAAATGGCTACACCTTC. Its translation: CASSIDSPANGYTF. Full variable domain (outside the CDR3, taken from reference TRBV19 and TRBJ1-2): DGGITQSPKYLFRKEGQNVTLSCEQNLNHDAMYWYRQDPGQGLRLIYYSQIVNDFQKGDIAEGYSVSREKKESFPLTVTSAQKNPTAFYLCASSIDSPANGYTFGSGTRLTVV.

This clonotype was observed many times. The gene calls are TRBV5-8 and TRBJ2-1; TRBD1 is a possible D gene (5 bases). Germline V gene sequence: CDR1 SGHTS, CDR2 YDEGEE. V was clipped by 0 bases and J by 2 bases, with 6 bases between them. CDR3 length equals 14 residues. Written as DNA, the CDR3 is TGTGCCAGCAGCTTGGGCAGGGCCTACAATGAGCAGTTCTTC. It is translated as CASSLGRAYNEQFF.

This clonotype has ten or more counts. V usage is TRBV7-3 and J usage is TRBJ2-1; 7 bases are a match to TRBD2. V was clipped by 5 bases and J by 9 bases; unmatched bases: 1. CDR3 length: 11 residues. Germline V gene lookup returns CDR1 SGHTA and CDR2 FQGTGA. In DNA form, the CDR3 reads TGTGCCAGCAGCCGCGGGGGTGAGCAGTTCTTC. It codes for CASSRGGEQFF.

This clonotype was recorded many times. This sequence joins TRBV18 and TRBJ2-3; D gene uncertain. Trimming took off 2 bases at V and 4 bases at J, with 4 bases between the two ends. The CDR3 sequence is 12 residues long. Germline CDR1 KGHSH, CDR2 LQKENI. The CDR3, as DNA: TGTGCCAGCTCACCAAGCGCAGATACGCAGTATTTT. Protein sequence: CASSPSADTQYF.

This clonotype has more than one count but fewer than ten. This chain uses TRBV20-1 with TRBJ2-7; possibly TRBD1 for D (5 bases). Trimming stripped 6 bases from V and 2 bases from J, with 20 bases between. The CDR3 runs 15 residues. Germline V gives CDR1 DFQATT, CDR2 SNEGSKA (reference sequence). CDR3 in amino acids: CSAWIRMGRAYEQYF. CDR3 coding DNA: TGCAGTGCGTGGATCCGGATGGGCAGGGCCTACGAGCAGTACTTC.

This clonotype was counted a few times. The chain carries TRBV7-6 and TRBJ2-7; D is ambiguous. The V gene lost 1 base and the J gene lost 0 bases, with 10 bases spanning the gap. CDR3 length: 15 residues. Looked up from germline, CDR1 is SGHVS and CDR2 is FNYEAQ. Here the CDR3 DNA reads TGTGCCAGCAGCTTAGGTACGGAAAGCTCCTACGAGCAGTACTTC. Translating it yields CASSLGTESSYEQYF.

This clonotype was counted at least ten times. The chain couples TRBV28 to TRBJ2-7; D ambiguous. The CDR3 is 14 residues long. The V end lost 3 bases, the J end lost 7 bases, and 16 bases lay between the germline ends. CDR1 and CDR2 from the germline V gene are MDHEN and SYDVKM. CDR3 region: CASSLAPALGEQYF. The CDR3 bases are TGTGCCAGCAGTTTGGCCCCGGCCCTCGGGGAGCAGTACTTC.

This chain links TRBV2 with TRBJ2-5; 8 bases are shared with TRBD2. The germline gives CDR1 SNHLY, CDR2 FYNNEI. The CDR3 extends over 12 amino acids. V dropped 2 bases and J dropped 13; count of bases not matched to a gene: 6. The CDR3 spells CASSERSGGMYF. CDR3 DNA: TGTGCCAGCAGTGAAAGGAGCGGGGGTATGTACTTC.

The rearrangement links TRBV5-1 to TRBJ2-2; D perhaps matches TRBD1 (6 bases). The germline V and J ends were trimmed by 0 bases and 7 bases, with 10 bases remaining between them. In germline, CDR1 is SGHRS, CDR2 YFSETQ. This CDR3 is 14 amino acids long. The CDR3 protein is CASSLEQGVGELFF. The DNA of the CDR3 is TGCGCCAGCAGCTTGGAACAGGGCGTCGGGGAGCTGTTTTTT.

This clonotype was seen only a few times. The CDR3 DNA sequence: TGTGCCGCCGGCCGGGACAGGAACACTGAAGCTTTCTTT. Amino acid sequence: CAAGRDRNTEAFF. This chain joins TRBV6-1 and TRBJ1-1, with 7 positions matching TRBD1. This CDR3 has 13 amino acids. The germline CDR1 and CDR2 sequences are MNHNS and SASEGT. Trimming removed 11 bases from V and 1 base from J; junction bases left unmatched: 7.

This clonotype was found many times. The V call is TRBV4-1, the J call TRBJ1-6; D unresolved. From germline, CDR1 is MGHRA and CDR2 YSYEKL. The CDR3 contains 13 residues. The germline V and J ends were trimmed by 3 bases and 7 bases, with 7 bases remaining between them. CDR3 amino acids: CASSQTLNSPLHF. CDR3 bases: TGCGCCAGCAGCCAGACCCTGAATTCACCCCTCCACTTT.

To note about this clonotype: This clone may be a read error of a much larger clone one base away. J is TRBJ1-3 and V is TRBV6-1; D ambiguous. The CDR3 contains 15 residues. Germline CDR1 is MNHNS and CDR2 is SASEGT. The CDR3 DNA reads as TGTGCCAGCAGTGAATCCGGACCGGCTGGAAACACCGTATATTTT. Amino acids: CASSESGPAGNTVYF.

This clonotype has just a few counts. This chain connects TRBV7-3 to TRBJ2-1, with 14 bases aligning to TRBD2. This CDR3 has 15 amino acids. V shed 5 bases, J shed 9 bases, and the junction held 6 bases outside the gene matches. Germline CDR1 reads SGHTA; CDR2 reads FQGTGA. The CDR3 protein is CASSQGLAGVGEQFF. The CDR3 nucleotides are TGTGCCAGCAGCCAGGGACTAGCGGGAGTTGGTGAGCAGTTCTTC. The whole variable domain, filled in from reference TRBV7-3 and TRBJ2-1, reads GAGVSQTPSNKVTEKGKYVELRCDPISGHTALYWYRQSLGQGPEFLIYFQGTGAADDSGLPNDRFFAVRPEGSVSTLKIQRTERGDSAVYLCASSQGLAGVGEQFFGPGTRLTVL.

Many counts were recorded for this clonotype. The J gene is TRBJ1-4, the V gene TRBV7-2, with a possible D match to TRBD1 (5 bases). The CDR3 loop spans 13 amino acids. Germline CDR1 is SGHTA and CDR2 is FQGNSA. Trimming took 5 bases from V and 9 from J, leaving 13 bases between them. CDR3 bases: TGTGCCAGCAGCCCGCGGGGACTTCAAAAACTGTTTTTT. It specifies CASSPRGLQKLFF.